These 31 T cell receptor beta chains were all obtained from the same sample, sequenced in a study of T cell therapy after organ transplantation. The assay was immunoSEQ multiplex PCR, and TCRdb's table has in-frame clones only and misses some. The table includes over 1,500 clones, roughly 80% detected once. No antigen is known for these receptors. Sequencing used CD8+ T cells from blood, obtained before autologous CMV-specific T cell therapy. These receptors all come from a human patient who had received a solid organ transplant and had CMV disease.

The rearrangement joins TRBV27 to TRBJ2-7; D is undetermined. CDR1 and CDR2 (germline): MNHEY, SMNVEV (reference sequence). Trimming removed 6 bases at V and 1 base at J, with 10 bases between. The CDR3 runs to 13 residues. The CDR3 loop reads CASSPGRSYEQYF. CDR3 nucleotides: TGTGCCAGCAGCCCTGGCCGGTCCTACGAGCAGTACTTC.

V gene TRBV14 combines with J gene TRBJ1-1; possibly TRBD1 for D (6 bases). The CDR3 runs to 14 residues. Trimming left V 4 bases short and J 4 bases short, with 13 bases between. Per the germline V gene, CDR1 is SGHDN and CDR2 is FVKESK. The CDR3 nucleotides are TGTGCCAGCAGCCCATTACAGGGAAGCACTGAAGCTTTCTTT. This gives the protein CASSPLQGSTEAFF.

The CDR3 loop reads CASSPLGGIVLDTEAFF. The DNA of the CDR3 is TGTGCCAGCAGCCCATTAGGGGGCATTGTCTTGGACACTGAAGCTTTCTTT. J is TRBJ1-1 and V is TRBV28, with 7 bases lining up with TRBD1. This CDR3 contains 17 residues. Unmatched junction bases numbered 16, after V lost 6 bases and J lost 3 bases. The germline gives CDR1 MDHEN, CDR2 SYDVKM.

Concerning this clone itself: Other DNA sequences within the sample encode an identical CDR3. The chain combines TRBV10-1 with TRBJ2-5; 13 bases are shared with TRBD2. The CDR3 covers 18 residues. J gave up 3 bases and V 6 bases, and 13 bases lay outside the gene matches. Germline lookup yields CDR1 WNHNN and CDR2 SYGVQD (reference sequence). The CDR3 loop reads CASSTPGLAGECKETQYF. The CDR3 DNA is TGCGCCAGCAGCACACCCGGACTAGCGGGGGAGTGCAAAGAGACCCAGTACTTC.

This chain joins TRBV11-2 and TRBJ2-7, with TRBD2 matching over 10 bases. J was trimmed by 6 bases and V by 2 bases; bases with no gene match: 4. Germline loops: CDR1 SGHAT, CDR2 FQNNGV. The CDR3 covers 14 residues. The CDR3 sequence is CASSLLAGEGEQYF. CDR3 DNA sequence: TGTGCCAGCAGCTTACTAGCGGGAGAAGGCGAGCAGTACTTC.

This clone was observed a single time. The chain carries TRBV10-2 and TRBJ2-7; TRBD2 agrees at 8 bases. The CDR3 totals 13 residues. Germline V gene sequence: CDR1 WSHSY, CDR2 SAAADI. The trim removed 7 bases at V and 3 bases at J, leaving 5 bases unmatched. This CDR3 reads CASTVAGSYEQYF. The CDR3 DNA follows: TGCGCCAGCACGGTAGCGGGGAGCTACGAGCAGTACTTC.

This clone was observed once. The rearrangement uses TRBV27 and TRBJ2-2; TRBD1 matches at 8 bases. After removal of 5 bases from V and 7 bases from J, the junction contained 6 bases not matched to a gene. Germline lookup yields CDR1 MNHEY and CDR2 SMNVEV (reference sequence). CDR3 length: 14 residues. CDR3: CASSLRGRGGELFF. DNA for the CDR3: TGTGCCAGCAGTCTCAGGGGGCGGGGCGGGGAGCTGTTTTTT.

This clone occurred a few times. J is TRBJ2-7 and V is TRBV11-2, with 7 bases lining up with TRBD1. V was pared by 5 bases and J by 3 bases, with 4 bases of the junction left unmatched. The CDR3 consists of 13 residues. The germline CDR1 and CDR2 sequences are SGHAT and FQNNGV. CDR3 in amino acids: CASSPGQVYEQYF. The CDR3 DNA reads as TGTGCCAGCAGCCCAGGACAGGTCTACGAGCAGTACTTC.

This chain joins TRBV7-2 and TRBJ2-7, with D uncertain. V was clipped by 5 bases and J by 4 bases, with 12 bases between them. Germline CDR1 and CDR2: SGHTA and FQGNSA. This CDR3 is built from 13 residues. CDR3 amino acids: CASSAAFRYEQYF. CDR3 in DNA: TGTGCCAGCAGCGCGGCGTTCCGATACGAGCAGTACTTC.

A few counts support this clone. The chain uses TRBV27 and TRBJ2-3; a possible D gene is TRBD1 (5 bases). The V gene's germline CDR1 is MNHEY and CDR2 SMNVEV (reference sequence). The CDR3 extends over 15 amino acids. With 2 bases removed from V and 5 bases from J, the gap between germline ends came to 14 bases. The CDR3 nucleotides read TGTGCCAGCAGTTTAAATGTAGGGGTGGTAGATACGCAGTATTTT. This encodes CASSLNVGVVDTQYF.

This clone was observed a single time. The V gene is TRBV9, the J gene TRBJ2-2; D possibly corresponds to TRBD2 (5 bases). CDR1 is SGDLS, CDR2 YYNGEE, per germline. Trimming removed 4 bases at V and 2 bases at J, with 12 bases between. The CDR3 covers 15 residues. The chain's CDR3 is CASSPGRENTGELFF. The CDR3 DNA is TGTGCCAGCAGCCCAGGACGGGAAAACACCGGGGAGCTGTTTTTT. The full variable domain, in which reference TRBV9 and TRBJ2-2 provide the parts outside the CDR3, is DSGVTQTPKHLITATGQRVTLRCSPRSGDLSVYWYQQSLDQGLQFLIQYYNGEERAKGNILERFSAQQFPDLHSELNLSSLELGDSALYFCASSPGRENTGELFFGEGSRLTVL.

This chain links TRBV5-1 with TRBJ1-5, with TRBD1 matching over 8 bases. CDR3 size: 14 residues. CDR1 is SGHRS and CDR2 is YFSETQ in the germline V gene. After removal of 3 bases from V and 3 bases from J, the junction contained 2 bases not matched to a gene. This CDR3 reads CASSWTGLNQPQHF. DNA for the CDR3: TGCGCCAGCAGCTGGACAGGGCTCAATCAGCCCCAGCATTTT.

The chain couples TRBV6-1 to TRBJ2-6, with D perhaps TRBD1 (5 bases). The CDR3 spans 18 residues. V lost 2 bases to trimming and J lost 0 bases, with 14 bases between them. Germline CDR1 MNHNS, CDR2 SASEGT. DNA for the CDR3: TGTGCCAGCAGTGAAATAGTCAGGGTTGACTCTGGGGCCAACGTCCTGACTTTC. Its translation: CASSEIVRVDSGANVLTF.

A single count supports this clone. The chain uses TRBV27 and TRBJ2-7; 8 nucleotides line up with TRBD1. The CDR3 runs to 14 residues. V lost 3 bases, J lost 6 bases, and 7 bases stayed unmatched. Germline CDR1 MNHEY, CDR2 SMNVEV (reference sequence). The chain's CDR3 is CASSFSGTGTEQYF. The CDR3 nucleotides are TGTGCCAGCAGTTTCTCCGGGACAGGCACCGAGCAGTACTTC.

This clone showed up just once. Compared with germline, one end of the junction differs, possibly owing to a read error. The chain recombines TRBV7-7 with TRBJ2-1; D is perhaps TRBD2 (5 bases). Germline assignment: CDR1 SSHAT and CDR2 FNYEAQ (reference sequence). This CDR3 has 14 amino acids. The CDR3 sequence: CASSLGGPMDEQFF. CDR3 bases: TGTGCTAGCAGCTTAGGCGGGCCCATGGATGAGCAGTTCTTC. The whole variable domain, filled in from reference TRBV7-7 and TRBJ2-1, reads GAGVSQSPRYKVTKRGQDVTLRCDPISSHATLYWYQQALGQGPEFLTYFNYEAQPDKSGLPSDRFSAERPEGSISTLTIQRTEQRDSAMYRCASSLGGPMDEQFFGPGTRLTVL.

This clone was observed once. The V and J genes are TRBV18 and TRBJ1-1; the match to TRBD1 covers 7 bases. V shed 6 bases and J 0 bases; nucleotides not matched to a gene: 7. Germline CDR1 reads KGHSH; CDR2 reads LQKENI. The CDR3 length is 15 residues. CDR3 sequence (DNA): TGTGCCAGCTCGCCGACAGGGCAATTGAACACTGAAGCTTTCTTT. Translating it yields CASSPTGQLNTEAFF.

The CDR3 loop is CASSQPLVATIHEQYF. CDR3 nucleotide sequence: TGTGCCAGCAGCCAACCACTTGTCGCGACAATCCACGAGCAGTACTTC. V and J are TRBV4-2 and TRBJ2-7; D gene ambiguous. Germline CDR1 LGHNA, CDR2 YNFKEQ. The V gene lost 2 bases and the J gene lost 5 bases, with 19 bases spanning the gap. The CDR3 runs to 16 residues.

Here the CDR3 reads CASSSFRDYEQYF. For the CDR3, the DNA is TGTGCCAGCAGTTCCTTCAGGGATTACGAGCAGTACTTC. V usage is TRBV27 and J usage is TRBJ2-7; maybe TRBD1 (5 bases). The CDR3 totals 13 residues. Deletions cut 4 bases from V and 4 bases from J, with 11 bases between. Germline CDR1 reads MNHEY; CDR2 reads SMNVEV (reference sequence).

The V and J genes are TRBV28 and TRBJ1-1, with D possibly TRBD1 on 6 matching bases. Looked up from germline, CDR1 is MDHEN and CDR2 is SYDVKM. The CDR3 is 13 residues long. V was pared by 3 bases and J by 5 bases, with 10 bases between. The CDR3: CASSFGGLTEAFF. The DNA for the CDR3 is TGTGCCAGCAGTTTCGGGGGGCTAACTGAAGCTTTCTTT.

The CDR3 reads CASSSGYDTEAFF. The CDR3 region has the DNA TGTGCCAGCAGTTCGGGATACGACACTGAAGCTTTCTTT. The chain joins TRBV6-5 to TRBJ1-1; D remains ambiguous. Trimming took 4 bases from V and 3 from J, leaving 9 bases between them. The CDR3 is made up of 13 amino acids. The germline gives CDR1 MNHEY, CDR2 SVGAGI.

The chain links TRBV7-2 to TRBJ1-5; D uncertain. Germline-derived CDR1 and CDR2 are SGHTA and FQGNSA. The CDR3 has 14 residues. With 5 bases removed from V and 4 bases from J, the gap between germline ends came to 12 bases. This chain's CDR3 is CASSERGRNQPQHF. DNA for the CDR3: TGTGCCAGCAGCGAGAGAGGAAGGAATCAGCCCCAGCATTTT.

CDR3 amino acids: CASRLEASLRGYGYTF. The CDR3 nucleotides are TGTGCAAGTCGCTTAGAGGCTTCCTTAAGGGGCTATGGCTACACCTTC. The rearrangement uses TRBV12-2 and TRBJ1-2; the D call of TRBD1 is as the table states it, not checked on the DNA. TRBV12-2 is given as a pseudogene. The CDR3 has 16 amino acids.

The table lists this clone with a count of one. The chain carries TRBV28 and TRBJ2-1, with no clear D. The CDR3 loop spans 13 amino acids. Per the germline V gene, CDR1 is MDHEN and CDR2 is SYDVKM. Deletions cut 8 bases from V and 2 bases from J, with 10 bases between. CDR3 amino acids: CASDEAAYNEQFF. CDR3 coding DNA: TGTGCCAGCGATGAGGCAGCCTACAATGAGCAGTTCTTC. The full variable domain, completed using reference TRBV28 and TRBJ2-1, is DVKVTQSSRYLVKRTGEKVFLECVQDMDHENMFWYRQDPGLGLRLIYFSYDVKMKEKGDIPEGYSVSREKKERFSLILESASTNQTSMYLCASDEAAYNEQFFGPGTRLTVL.

The J gene is TRBJ2-2, the V gene TRBV19; 12 bases are a match to TRBD2. Trimming at V came to 3 bases and at J to 7 bases, leaving 9 bases not matched to a gene. The length of the CDR3 is 17 residues. Looked up from germline, CDR1 is LNHDA and CDR2 is SQIVND (reference sequence). The CDR3 DNA reads TGTGCCAGTAGTATGAGGACTAGCGGGGCGGGGGACGGGGAGCTGTTTTTT. This sequence encodes CASSMRTSGAGDGELFF.

V is TRBV6-5 and J is TRBJ1-2; D is unclear. The CDR3 sequence is 13 residues long. CDR1 is MNHEY, CDR2 SVGAGI, per germline. The V and J ends lost 8 bases and 1 base respectively, with 11 bases between them. In nucleotides, the CDR3 is TGTGCCAGCGCGCAATCCAATAACTATGGCTACACCTTC. Translation gives CASAQSNNYGYTF.

This clone was detected only once. This chain connects TRBV30 to TRBJ1-1; D unresolved. Per the germline V gene, CDR1 is GTSNPN and CDR2 is SVGIG (reference sequence). Trimming took 1 base from V and 3 from J, leaving 9 bases between them. The CDR3 loop spans 13 amino acids. In nucleotides, the CDR3 is TGTGCCTGGAGTGCCTCAGAGTACACTGAAGCTTTCTTT. It specifies CAWSASEYTEAFF.

This rearrangement joins TRBV5-1 to TRBJ2-7; possibly TRBD1 for D (6 bases). V was cut by 0 bases and J by 3 bases, with 7 bases left in between. CDR1 SGHRS and CDR2 YFSETQ come from the germline V gene. This CDR3 has 13 residues. The CDR3 spells CASSLDRDYEQYF. The DNA of the CDR3 is TGCGCCAGCAGCTTGGACAGGGACTACGAGCAGTACTTC.

The gene calls are TRBV19 and TRBJ1-1; possible D gene TRBD1, 5 bases. The germline V gene encodes CDR1 LNHDA and CDR2 SQIVND (reference sequence). V lost 3 bases and J lost 3, with 14 bases in between. The CDR3 is 15 residues long. Written as DNA, the CDR3 is TGTGCCAGTAGTATCCTATATGGGGGGGACACTGAAGCTTTCTTT. It encodes CASSILYGGDTEAFF. The variable domain in full, completed from reference TRBV19 and TRBJ1-1, reads DGGITQSPKYLFRKEGQNVTLSCEQNLNHDAMYWYRQDPGQGLRLIYYSQIVNDFQKGDIAEGYSVSREKKESFPLTVTSAQKNPTAFYLCASSILYGGDTEAFFGQGTRLTVV.

This clone was recorded only once. One end of the junction varies from germline; a read error may be responsible. The CDR3 spells CASSPEAGGLLF. CDR3 in DNA: TGTGCCAGCAGCCCTGAGGCAGGGGGCTTGCTCTTT. This chain joins TRBV7-3 and TRBJ1-1; 8 nucleotides line up with TRBD1. This CDR3 contains 12 residues. Per the germline V gene, CDR1 is SGHTA and CDR2 is FQGTGA.

The V and J genes are TRBV30 and TRBJ2-5; unclear D gene. The germline gives CDR1 GTSNPN, CDR2 SVGIG (reference sequence). The CDR3 is made up of 16 amino acids. V lost 1 base to trimming and J lost 2 bases, with 17 bases between them. For the CDR3, the DNA is TGTGCCTGGAGTGGGGCGCACTCAGGCCCTCAAGAGACCCAGTACTTC. This sequence encodes CAWSGAHSGPQETQYF.

The J gene is TRBJ2-5, the V gene TRBV7-9; 7 bases are shared with TRBD1. V was clipped by 5 bases and J by 1 base; unmatched bases: 1. This CDR3 has 13 amino acids. CDR1 is SEHNR and CDR2 is FQNEAQ in the germline V gene (reference sequence). The CDR3 loop is CASSGTAQETQYF. In DNA, the CDR3 is TGTGCCAGCAGCGGGACAGCCCAAGAGACCCAGTACTTC.